Below, 19 T cell receptor beta chains from the same sample are listed, as sequenced in a study of blood T cell repertoires in COVID-19. TCRdb's table, derived via immunoSEQ multiplex PCR, lists solely in-frame clones and lacks some. The sample has approximately 310,000 clones; 80% to 90% are singletons. The source material was PBMCs or T cells enriched from blood (not recorded which). All receptors come from a man aged 25 to 40 who had recovered from COVID-19.

The J gene is TRBJ1-1, the V gene TRBV12-3 or TRBV12-4; 7 nucleotides agree with TRBD1. The CDR3 runs to 13 residues. J lost 10 bases, V lost 8 bases, and 13 bases had no gene match. The CDR3 nucleotides are TGTGCCAGCGATCGAGTGAGGGGGCCTGTAGCTTTCTTT. Protein: CASDRVRGPVAFF.

This chain connects TRBV7-3 to TRBJ2-7; maybe TRBD2 (7 bases). The CDR3 length is 15 residues. CDR1 is SGHTA and CDR2 is FQGTGA in the germline V gene. V dropped 5 bases and J dropped 3 bases, with 17 bases sitting between them. CDR3 sequence: CASSPTGGTYYEQYF. The DNA for the CDR3 is TGTGCCAGCAGCCCGACCGGGGGGACATACTACGAGCAGTACTTC.

The rearrangement links TRBV24-1 to TRBJ2-3, with D possibly being TRBD2 (5 bases). Germline V gene data show CDR1 as KGHDR and CDR2 as SFDVKD. V lost 5 bases, J lost 2 bases, and 7 bases lay in between. This CDR3 spans 13 amino acids. The chain's CDR3 is CATSARATDTQYF. CDR3 bases: TGTGCCACCAGTGCGAGGGCCACAGATACGCAGTATTTT.

This clone was detected once. The rearrangement uses TRBV10-3 and TRBJ1-5, with a possible D match to TRBD1 (6 bases). The CDR3 runs to 14 residues. CDR1 is ENHRY and CDR2 is SYGVKD in the germline V gene. V lost 8 bases and J lost 1, with 12 bases in between. Written as DNA, the CDR3 is TGTGCCATCGGGAACCAGGGGAGCAATCAGCCCCAGCATTTT. It codes for CAIGNQGSNQPQHF.

The chain uses TRBV2 and TRBJ2-3; D perhaps matches TRBD2 (5 bases). The CDR3 has 14 amino acids. The germline gives CDR1 SNHLY, CDR2 FYNNEI. V lost 1 base, J lost 5 bases, and 10 bases lay in between. In nucleotides, the CDR3 is TGTGCCAGCAGTGAAGTAGCCGCGGGAGATACGCAGTATTTT. Its translation: CASSEVAAGDTQYF. Looking up the rest from reference TRBV2 and TRBJ2-3 gives the full variable domain: EPEVTQTPSHQVTQMGQEVILRCVPISNHLYFYWYRQILGQKVEFLVSFYNNEISEKSEIFDDQFSVERPDGSNFTLKIRSTKLEDSAMYFCASSEVAAGDTQYFGPGTRLTVL.

The table lists this clone with a count of one. The chain carries TRBV6-6 and TRBJ1-5; D unresolved. The CDR3 length is 12 residues. The germline V gene encodes CDR1 MNHNY and CDR2 SVGAGI (reference sequence). Trimming stripped 6 bases from V and 4 bases from J, with 7 bases between. For the CDR3, the DNA is TGTGCCAGCAGCCCAGGTAATCAGCCCCAGCATTTT. Translating it yields CASSPGNQPQHF.

This clone was seen only a few times. The genes are TRBV6-5 and TRBJ2-3; D gene uncertain. Germline V gene lookup returns CDR1 MNHEY and CDR2 SVGAGI. The ends were cut back, 7 bases at V and 7 bases at J, with 12 bases in the middle. The CDR3 consists of 12 residues. The CDR3 DNA is TGTGCCAGCAAAAACCCAGTGAATACGCAGTATTTT. Its translation is CASKNPVNTQYF.

The chain joins TRBV11-1 to TRBJ1-4; 11 nucleotides line up with TRBD1. The CDR3 consists of 15 residues. J gave up 6 bases and V 5 bases, and 5 bases lay outside the gene matches. The germline CDR1 and CDR2 sequences are SGHAT and FQDESV (reference sequence). This CDR3 reads CASSRGQGAHEKLFF. As DNA, the CDR3 is TGTGCCAGCAGCCGTGGACAGGGGGCGCATGAAAAACTGTTTTTT.

J is TRBJ2-7 and V is TRBV7-9; 8 bases are a match to TRBD1. Losses at the gene ends were 5 bases for V and 1 base for J; bases not matched to a gene: 19. This CDR3 region has 19 residues. Per the germline V gene, CDR1 is SEHNR and CDR2 is FQNEAQ (reference sequence). The CDR3 loop reads CASSALIEGRGRKSYEQYF. The DNA of the CDR3 is TGTGCCAGCAGCGCCCTCATCGAGGGCAGGGGGCGTAAGTCCTACGAGCAGTACTTC.

V usage is TRBV7-3 and J usage is TRBJ1-1; 11 nucleotides line up with TRBD1. The CDR3 consists of 15 residues. Germline V gene data show CDR1 as SGHTA and CDR2 as FQGTGA. The V segment lost 2 bases and the J segment 3 bases; nucleotides outside the gene matches: 2. Here the CDR3 DNA reads TGTGCCAGCAGCTTATCGGGACAGGGGGACACTGAAGCTTTCTTT. Translating gives CASSLSGQGDTEAFF.

The CDR3 DNA follows: TGTGCCAGCAGCTTAAGGGGCCATCAGCCCCAGCATTTT. Protein: CASSLRGHQPQHF. This sequence joins TRBV7-9 and TRBJ1-5; D might be TRBD1 (5 bases). The CDR3 is made up of 13 amino acids. CDR1 and CDR2 from the germline V gene are SEHNR and FQNEAQ (reference sequence). V gave up 2 bases and J gave up 5 bases, with 7 bases separating them.

The chain combines TRBV4-3 with TRBJ2-7; a possible D gene is TRBD2 (6 bases). The germline V gene has CDR1 LGHNA and CDR2 YSLEER. This CDR3 is 16 amino acids long. The V and J ends lost 2 bases and 5 bases respectively, with 19 bases between them. CDR3: CASSQRVGGSWDEQYF. As DNA, the CDR3 is TGCGCCAGCAGCCAAAGAGTGGGAGGCAGTTGGGACGAGCAGTACTTC.

The rearrangement uses TRBV27 and TRBJ2-7; 8 bases match TRBD1. From germline, CDR1 is MNHEY and CDR2 SMNVEV (reference sequence). Trimming took 0 bases from V and 3 from J; bases not matched to a gene: 7. CDR3 size: 16 residues. CDR3 sequence (DNA): TGTGCCAGCAGTTTATCGATAGGGGACAGGAACTACGAGCAGTACTTC. It is translated as CASSLSIGDRNYEQYF.

The genes are TRBV10-3 and TRBJ2-1, with D possibly being TRBD1 (6 bases). V lost 6 bases to trimming and J lost 8 bases, with 11 bases between them. This CDR3 comprises 12 residues. From germline, CDR1 is ENHRY and CDR2 SYGVKD. The CDR3 nucleotides read TGTGCCATCAGCTCTTCAGGGGATGAGCAGTTCTTC. This translates into CAISSSGDEQFF.

This sequence joins TRBV6-6 and TRBJ1-1; D not resolved. The V gene's germline CDR1 is MNHNY and CDR2 SVGAGI (reference sequence). The CDR3 extends over 13 amino acids. V was shortened by 5 bases and J by 1 base, with 8 bases between the two germline ends. CDR3 DNA sequence: TGTGCCAGCAGTCCGGGAACGAACACTGAAGCTTTCTTT. It codes for CASSPGTNTEAFF.

This chain links TRBV29-1 with TRBJ1-2; 8 bases agree with TRBD1. The CDR3 loop spans 11 amino acids. Losses at the gene ends were 5 bases for V and 12 bases for J; bases not matched to a gene: 8. The V gene's germline CDR1 is SQVTM and CDR2 ANQGSEA. The CDR3 sequence: CSVLTGQGHTF. CDR3 coding DNA: TGCAGCGTTCTTACTGGACAGGGACACACCTTC.

This chain links TRBV10-3 with TRBJ2-7, with D maybe TRBD1 (5 bases). The germline V and J ends were trimmed by 5 bases and 6 bases, with 14 bases remaining between them. Germline CDR1 is ENHRY and CDR2 is SYGVKD. This CDR3 is 13 amino acids long. CDR3 sequence (DNA): TGTGCCATCAGTCCGGCTAGACAGTTCGAGCAGTACTTC. Translation gives CAISPARQFEQYF.

The V and J genes are TRBV7-3 and TRBJ1-1; TRBD1 matches 7 bases. Per the germline V gene, CDR1 is SGHTA and CDR2 is FQGTGA. This CDR3 is built from 16 residues. V gave up 4 bases and J gave up 3 bases; unmatched junction bases: 11. The CDR3 is CASSYGTWTGDTEAFF. DNA of the CDR3: TGTGCCAGCAGCTACGGGACGTGGACAGGTGACACTGAAGCTTTCTTT.

Only one count was recorded for this clone. One end of the junction is discordant with germline, which a read error may explain. The chain couples TRBV6-1 to TRBJ2-1; TRBD1 matches 7 bases. CDR1 and CDR2 (germline): MNHNS, SASEGT. This CDR3 contains 11 residues. DNA of the CDR3: TGTGCCAGCAGTGAGACGACAGGGCACGTCTTC. Its protein product is CASSETTGHVF.